This T cell receptor (beta chain) was documented in a study of blood T cell repertoires in COVID-19. Looking at the study overall: Material from acute and convalescent COVID-19 was sourced from the United States, Italy and Spain.

The V segment lost 0 bases and the J segment 9 bases; nucleotides outside the gene matches: 5. Germline V gives CDR1 SGDLS, CDR2 YYNGEE. The CDR3 has 16 amino acids. Recovered participants had two consecutive negative NP/OP PCR tests, healthcare professional clearance, or symptom resolution. Clones were sequenced by immunoSEQ multiplex PCR, and TCRdb holds only the in-frame ones, with some missing. The table lists about 200,000 clones, roughly four fifths of them singletons. The sequenced sample consisted of PBMCs or T cells enriched from blood (not recorded which). The TCR was taken from a man in his forties who had recovered from COVID-19. J is TRBJ2-2 and V is TRBV9, with TRBD2 identical over 13 bases. CDR3 in amino acids: CASSVELAGGPRELFF. CDR3 DNA: TGTGCCAGCAGCGTAGAACTAGCGGGGGGGCCTAGGGAGCTGTTTTTT.